This TCR beta chain is from a study of blood T cell repertoires in COVID-19. Study information: PBMCs, B-cell-depleted T cells, or T cells were the source of the cDNA or gDNA that made up the material.

Individuals in the exposed group had encountered a COVID-19 case within 2 weeks preceding study entry. Authors' data handling: Using reference gene primer amplification, nucleated cell counts were estimated. Only in-frame clones appear in the TCRdb table, and some are missing; sequencing was by immunoSEQ multiplex PCR. The V and J calls and the clone size are those of that table, but D and trimming were determined from the DNA. This sample has a few hundred thousand clones, with roughly nine tenths found just once. The CDR3 sequence is 13 residues long. The germline V and J ends were trimmed by 0 bases and 5 bases, with 8 bases remaining between them. Germline CDR1 is SGHRS and CDR2 is YFSETQ.

The chain is built from TRBV5-1 and TRBJ1-1, with D unresolved. The receptor comes from a woman aged 40 to 50 who had been exposed to COVID-19. The material sequenced was PBMCs or T cells enriched from blood (not recorded which). The CDR3 DNA reads TGCGCCAGCAGCTTGGAGCAGAGGACTGAAGCTTTCTTT. This translates into CASSLEQRTEAFF.